Shown below are 5 T cell receptor beta chains from a single sample sequenced in a study of cytomegalovirus exposure and HLA in healthy donors. PCR was performed using 60 Vbeta and 13 Jbeta primers. Only in-frame clones appear in the TCRdb table, and some are missing; sequencing was by immunoSEQ multiplex PCR. The table shows about 200,000 clones, with less than 80% occurring only once. The sample comprised PBMCs. These receptor sequences come from a girl aged 2-10 years in good health and CMV-seronegative.

The CDR3 nucleotides are TGTGCCAGCTCCGACCCGGCTAGGTCCTACAATGAGCAGTTCTTC. This gives the protein CASSDPARSYNEQFF. The chain joins TRBV18 to TRBJ2-1; D is undetermined. CDR1 is KGHSH, CDR2 LQKENI, per germline. The V gene lost 6 bases and the J gene lost 1 base, with 13 bases spanning the gap. This CDR3 contains 15 residues.

V and J are TRBV19 and TRBJ1-6; TRBD1 matches at 9 bases. This CDR3 spans 15 amino acids. Germline CDR1 LNHDA, CDR2 SQIVND (reference sequence). Germline trimming cut 5 bases from V and 9 bases from J; bases unmatched to any gene: 8. The CDR3 region is CASSVSRDRASPLHF. DNA for the CDR3: TGTGCCAGTAGTGTGAGCAGGGACAGGGCTTCACCCCTCCACTTT.

This chain uses TRBV5-1 with TRBJ1-3, with a weak D call TRBD1 (6 bases). The J call may be incorrect, as the DNA end agrees better with TRBJ2-2. Germline V gene lookup returns CDR1 SGHRS and CDR2 YFSETQ. The CDR3 runs to 15 residues. The CDR3 sequence: CASSSHRAISGELFF. The CDR3 DNA sequence: TGCGCCAGCAGCTCTCACAGGGCTATCTCCGGGGAGCTGTTTTTT.

In its sample, this clone was seen a few times. The gene calls are TRBV9 and TRBJ2-7, with TRBD2 matching 7 bases. CDR1 SGDLS and CDR2 YYNGEE come from the germline V gene. This CDR3 spans 16 amino acids. J lost 1 base, V lost 3 bases, and 10 bases had no gene match. In DNA, the CDR3 is TGTGCCAGCAGCGCGGACCCAGCGGGACCATCCTACGAGCAGTACTTC. Translating gives CASSADPAGPSYEQYF.

J is TRBJ1-4 and V is TRBV19; 10 nucleotides align to TRBD1. This CDR3 is 13 amino acids long. Germline V gene lookup returns CDR1 LNHDA and CDR2 SQIVND (reference sequence). V gave up 6 bases and J gave up 7 bases; unmatched junction bases: 2. The CDR3 region is CASSDRGREKLFF. CDR3 DNA sequence: TGTGCCAGTAGCGACAGGGGGCGTGAAAAACTGTTTTTT.